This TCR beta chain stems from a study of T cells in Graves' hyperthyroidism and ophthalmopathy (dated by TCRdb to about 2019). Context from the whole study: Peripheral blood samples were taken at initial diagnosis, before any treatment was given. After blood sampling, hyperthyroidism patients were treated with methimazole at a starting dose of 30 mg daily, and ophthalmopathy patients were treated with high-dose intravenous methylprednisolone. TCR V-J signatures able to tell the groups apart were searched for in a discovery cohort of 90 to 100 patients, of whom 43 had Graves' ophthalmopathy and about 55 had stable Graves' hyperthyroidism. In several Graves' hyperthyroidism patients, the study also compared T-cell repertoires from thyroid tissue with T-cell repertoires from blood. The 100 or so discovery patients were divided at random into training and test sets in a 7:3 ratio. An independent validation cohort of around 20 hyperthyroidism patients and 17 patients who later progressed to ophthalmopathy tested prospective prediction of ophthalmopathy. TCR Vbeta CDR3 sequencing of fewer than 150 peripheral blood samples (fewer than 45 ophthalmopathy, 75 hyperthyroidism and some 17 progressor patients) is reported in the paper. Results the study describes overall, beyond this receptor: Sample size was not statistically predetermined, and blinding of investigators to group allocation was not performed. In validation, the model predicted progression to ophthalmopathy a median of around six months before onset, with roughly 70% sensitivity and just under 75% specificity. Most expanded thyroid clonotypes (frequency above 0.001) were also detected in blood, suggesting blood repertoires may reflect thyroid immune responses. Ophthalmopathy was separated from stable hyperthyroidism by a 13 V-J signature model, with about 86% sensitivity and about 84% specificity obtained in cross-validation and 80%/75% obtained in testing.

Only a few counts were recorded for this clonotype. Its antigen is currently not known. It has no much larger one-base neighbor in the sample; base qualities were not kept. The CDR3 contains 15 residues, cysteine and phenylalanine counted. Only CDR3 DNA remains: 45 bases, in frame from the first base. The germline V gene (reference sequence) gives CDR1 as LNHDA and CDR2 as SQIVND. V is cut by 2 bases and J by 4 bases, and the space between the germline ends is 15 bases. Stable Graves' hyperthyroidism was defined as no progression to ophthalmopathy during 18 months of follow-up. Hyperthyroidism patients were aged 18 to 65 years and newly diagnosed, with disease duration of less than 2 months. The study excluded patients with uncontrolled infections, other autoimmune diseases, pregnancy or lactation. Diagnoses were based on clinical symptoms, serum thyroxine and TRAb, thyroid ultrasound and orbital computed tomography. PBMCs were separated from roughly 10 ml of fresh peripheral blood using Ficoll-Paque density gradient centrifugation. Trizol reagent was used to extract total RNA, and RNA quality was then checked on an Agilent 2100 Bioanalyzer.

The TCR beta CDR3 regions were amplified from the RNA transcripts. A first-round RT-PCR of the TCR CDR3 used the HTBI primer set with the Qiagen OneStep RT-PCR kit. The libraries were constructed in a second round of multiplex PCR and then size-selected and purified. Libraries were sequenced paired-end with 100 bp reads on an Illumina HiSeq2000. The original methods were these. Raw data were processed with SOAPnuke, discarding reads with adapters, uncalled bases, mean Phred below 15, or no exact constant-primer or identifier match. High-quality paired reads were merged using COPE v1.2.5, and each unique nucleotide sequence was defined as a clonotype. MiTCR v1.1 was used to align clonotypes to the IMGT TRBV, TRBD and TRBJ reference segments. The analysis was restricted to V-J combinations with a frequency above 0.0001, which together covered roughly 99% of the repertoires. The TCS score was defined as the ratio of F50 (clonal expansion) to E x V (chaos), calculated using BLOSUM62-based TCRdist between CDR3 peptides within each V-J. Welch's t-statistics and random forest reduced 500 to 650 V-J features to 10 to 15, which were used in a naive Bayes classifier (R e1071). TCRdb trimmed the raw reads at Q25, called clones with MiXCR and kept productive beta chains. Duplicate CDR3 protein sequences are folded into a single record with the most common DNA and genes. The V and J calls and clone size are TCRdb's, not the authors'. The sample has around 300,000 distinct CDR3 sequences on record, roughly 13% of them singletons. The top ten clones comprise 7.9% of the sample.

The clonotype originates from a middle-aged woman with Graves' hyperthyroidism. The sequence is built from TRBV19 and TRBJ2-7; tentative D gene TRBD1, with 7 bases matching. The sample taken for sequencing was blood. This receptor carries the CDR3 CASSIPGGQFYEQYF. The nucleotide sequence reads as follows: TGTGCCAGTAGTATACCAGGGGGGCAATTTTACGAGCAGTACTTC.